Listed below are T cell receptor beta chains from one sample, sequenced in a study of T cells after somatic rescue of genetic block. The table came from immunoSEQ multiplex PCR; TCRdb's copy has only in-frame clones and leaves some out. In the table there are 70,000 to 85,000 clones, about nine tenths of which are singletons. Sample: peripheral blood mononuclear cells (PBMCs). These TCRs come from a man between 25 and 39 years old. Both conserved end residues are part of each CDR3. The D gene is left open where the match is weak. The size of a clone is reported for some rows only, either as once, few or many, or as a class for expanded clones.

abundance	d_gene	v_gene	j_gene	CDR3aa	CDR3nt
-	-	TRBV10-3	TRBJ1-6	CAISETPLGAYNSPLHF	TGTGCCATCAGTGAGACCCCTCTCGGCGCCTATAATTCACCCCTCCACTTT
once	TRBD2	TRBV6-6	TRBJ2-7	CASSYREAAYEQYF	TGTGCCAGCAGTTACCGGGAGGCCGCATACGAGCAGTACTTC
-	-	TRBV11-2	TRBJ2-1	CASSLDPYNEQFF	TGTGCCAGCAGCTTAGATCCCTACAATGAGCAGTTCTTC
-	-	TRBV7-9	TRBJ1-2	CASRREYGYTF	TGTGCCAGCAGAAGGGAATATGGCTACACCTTC
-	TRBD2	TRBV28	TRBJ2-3	CASSQPKLAGTDTQYF	TGTGCCAGCAGCCAACCAAAACTAGCGGGGACAGATACGCAGTATTTT
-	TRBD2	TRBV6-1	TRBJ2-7	CASRDTGLLSYEQYF	TGTGCCAGCAGGGACACGGGACTACTGTCCTACGAGCAGTACTTC
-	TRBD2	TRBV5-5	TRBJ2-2	CASSWTGGGSGRAGELFF	TGTGCCAGCAGCTGGACAGGCGGGGGTAGCGGGAGGGCCGGGGAGCTGTTTTTT
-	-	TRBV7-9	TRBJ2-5	CASSLAPAETQYF	TGTGCCAGCAGCTTAGCGCCGGCAGAGACCCAGTACTTC
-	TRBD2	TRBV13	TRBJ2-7	CASSLVGTSDEQYF	TGTGCCAGCAGCTTAGTTGGGACTAGCGACGAGCAGTACTTC
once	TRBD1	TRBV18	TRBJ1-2	CASSRTGSAYGYTF	TGTGCCAGCTCAAGGACAGGGAGTGCCTATGGCTACACCTTC
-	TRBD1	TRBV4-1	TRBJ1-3	CASSQPTGASGNTIYF	TGCGCCAGCAGCCAACCGACAGGGGCCTCTGGAAACACCATATATTTT
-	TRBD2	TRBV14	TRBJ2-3	CASSQDPGLASDTQYF	TGTGCCAGCAGCCAAGATCCTGGACTAGCGTCAGATACGCAGTATTTT
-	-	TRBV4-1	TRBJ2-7	CASSQDPTHSYEQYF	TGCGCCAGCAGCCAAGATCCCACACACTCCTACGAGCAGTACTTC
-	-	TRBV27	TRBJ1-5	CASSLFGGSNQPQHF	TGTGCCAGCAGTTTATTTGGGGGGAGCAATCAGCCCCAGCATTTT
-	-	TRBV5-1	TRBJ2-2	CASSLGTTTGELFF	TGCGCCAGCAGCTTAGGAACTACCACCGGGGAGCTGTTTTTT
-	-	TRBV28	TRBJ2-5	CASSLAGSETQYF	TGTGCCAGCAGTTTGGCGGGTTCAGAGACCCAGTACTTC
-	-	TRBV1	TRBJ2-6	CTSSLLRLCTKRANVLTF	TGCACCAGCAGCCTGTTACGTTTGTGCACAAAGCGGGCCAACGTCCTGACCTTC
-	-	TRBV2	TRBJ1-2	CASSEALLSYGYTF	TGTGCCAGCAGTGAAGCGCTTCTGAGCTATGGCTACACCTTC
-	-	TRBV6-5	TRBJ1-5	CASSYMGQPQHF	TGTGCCAGCAGTTACATGGGGCAGCCCCAGCATTTT
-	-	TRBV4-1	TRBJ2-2	CASSQGTAGGYTGELFF	TGCGCCAGCAGCCAGGGGACAGCCGGGGGGTACACCGGGGAGCTGTTTTTT
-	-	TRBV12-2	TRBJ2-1	CASRLGRGTSPGAGFF	TGTGCAAGTCGCTTAGGAAGGGGGACTAGCCCGGGAGCGGGGTTCTTC
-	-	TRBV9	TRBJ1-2	CASSVAGNYGYTF	TGTGCCAGCAGCGTAGCTGGGAACTATGGCTACACCTTC
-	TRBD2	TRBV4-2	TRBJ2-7	CASSQHPSGASYEQYF	TGTGCCAGCAGCCAACACCCTAGCGGGGCTTCCTACGAGCAGTACTTC
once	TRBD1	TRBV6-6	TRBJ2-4	CASSYSGTGINIQYF	TGTGCCAGCAGTTACTCGGGGACAGGAATAAACATTCAGTACTTC
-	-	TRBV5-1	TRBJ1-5	CASSRDTNQPQHF	TGCGCCAGCAGCCGGGACACCAATCAGCCCCAGCATTTT
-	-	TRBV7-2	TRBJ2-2	CASSLVTTGELFF	TGTGCCAGCAGCTTAGTCACCACCGGGGAGCTGTTTTTT
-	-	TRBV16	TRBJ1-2	CASSPSRPRGNYGYTF	TGTGCCAGCAGCCCTAGTCGGCCCAGGGGAAACTATGGCTACACCTTC
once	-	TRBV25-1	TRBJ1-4	CASSPGETTNEKLFF	TGTGCCAGCAGCCCCGGGGAGACAACTAATGAAAAACTGTTTTTT
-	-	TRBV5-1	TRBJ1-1	CASSPEGRMNTEAFF	TGCGCCAGCAGCCCGGAGGGGAGGATGAACACTGAAGCTTTCTTT
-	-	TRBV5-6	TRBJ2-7	CASSLATGEQYF	TGTGCCAGCAGCTTGGCGACAGGCGAGCAGTACTTC
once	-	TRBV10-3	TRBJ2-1	CAISMGGIKAVEQFF	TGTGCCATCAGTATGGGCGGTATAAAAGCGGTGGAGCAGTTCTTC
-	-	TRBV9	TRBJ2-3	CASSVAHSIDTQYF	TGTGCCAGCAGCGTAGCTCATAGTATCGATACGCAGTATTTT
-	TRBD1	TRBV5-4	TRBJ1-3	CASSSRGKGLTGNIIYF	TGTGCCAGCAGCAGCAGGGGGAAGGGGTTGACTGGAAACATCATATATTTT
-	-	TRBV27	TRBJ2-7	CASSLRSTKSSYEQYF	TGTGCCAGCAGTCTTAGGAGCACCAAAAGCTCCTACGAGCAGTACTTC
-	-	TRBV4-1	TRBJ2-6	CASSLGGVILSSSGANVLTF	TGCGCCAGCAGCCTAGGGGGGGTGATCCTGTCCTCCTCTGGGGCCAACGTCCTGACTTTC
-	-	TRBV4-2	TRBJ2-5	CASSPRGKGEETQYF	TGTGCCAGCAGCCCCCGAGGCAAAGGGGAAGAGACCCAGTACTTC
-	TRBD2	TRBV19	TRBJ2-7	CASRELWLAGMFWGEQYF	TGTGCCAGTAGGGAGCTTTGGCTAGCGGGGATGTTTTGGGGCGAGCAGTACTTC
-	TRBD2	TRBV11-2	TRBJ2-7	CASSSGLAYEQYF	TGTGCCAGCAGCTCAGGACTAGCTTACGAGCAGTACTTC
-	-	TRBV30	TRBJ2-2	CAWNPGGAGYTGELFF	TGTGCCTGGAATCCTGGGGGGGCAGGGTACACCGGGGAGCTGTTTTTT
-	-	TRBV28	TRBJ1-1	CASSLLTGGAFF	TGTGCCAGCAGTCTCCTGACTGGCGGGGCTTTCTTT
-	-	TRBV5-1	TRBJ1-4	CASSLGTDRGEKLFF	TGCGCCAGCAGCTTGGGTACGGACCGGGGGGAAAAACTGTTTTTT
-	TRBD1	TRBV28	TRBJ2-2	CASSSPGTGVRTGELFF	TGTGCCAGCAGTTCCCCCGGGACAGGGGTACGCACCGGGGAGCTGTTTTTT
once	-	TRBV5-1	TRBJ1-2	CASSLEGDHTF	TGCGCCAGCAGCTTGGAGGGCGATCACACCTTC